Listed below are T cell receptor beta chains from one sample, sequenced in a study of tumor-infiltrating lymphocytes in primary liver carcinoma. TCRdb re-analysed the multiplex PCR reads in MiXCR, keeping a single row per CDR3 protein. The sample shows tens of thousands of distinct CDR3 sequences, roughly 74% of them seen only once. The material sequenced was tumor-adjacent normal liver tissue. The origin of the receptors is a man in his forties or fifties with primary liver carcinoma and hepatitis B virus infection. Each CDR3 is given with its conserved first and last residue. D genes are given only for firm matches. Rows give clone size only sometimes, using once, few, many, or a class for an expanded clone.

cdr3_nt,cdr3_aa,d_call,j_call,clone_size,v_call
TGCGCTAGTAGCTTCGGCAGGGTAAACGAGCAGTACTTC,CASSFGRVNEQYF,NA,TRBJ2-7,NA,TRBV5-1
TGTGCCAGCAGCTTGGTGGGTGGCAGTTCCATAGATACGCAGTATTTT,CASSLVGGSSIDTQYF,NA,TRBJ2-3,medium-sized,TRBV11-2
TGTGCCAGCATCCCCCCGGGGCGGAGGGGCTACAATGAGCATTTCTTC,CASIPPGRRGYNEHFF,NA,TRBJ2-1,NA,TRBV28
TGTGCCAGCAGCTCTCCTCCCGGGACTAGCGGGATTCAAGAGACCCAGTACTTC,CASSSPPGTSGIQETQYF,TRBD2,TRBJ2-5,few,TRBV7-2
TGTCCAAGCAGCCAGACAGAGGAGCACACTGAAGCTTTCTTT,CPSSQTEEHTEAFF,NA,TRBJ1-1,NA,TRBV7-9
TGCGCCAGCAGCCGTGTAGGGGGCTTAACTAATGAAAAACCGTTTTTT,CASSRVGGLTNEKPFF,TRBD1,TRBJ1-4,NA,TRBV5-1
TGCGCCAGCAGCCGAGATAAGGCACTAGTCATGGCACAGTACTTC,CASSRDKALVMAQYF,NA,TRBJ2-7,NA,TRBV4-1
TGCGCCAGCAGCCAACTTGGGGCTGGGGGCGGTTTGTATGAGCAGCTCTTC,CASSQLGAGGGLYEQLF,NA,TRBJ2-1,NA,TRBV4-1
TGCGTCAGCAGCTTGGCAGCAGGGCGGGTTTCGCAGTACTTC,CVSSLAAGRVSQYF,NA,TRBJ2-7,once,TRBV5-1
TGTGCCAGCAGTAGACGTCGGGGGCCGGCTGAAGCTTTCTTT,CASSRRRGPAEAFF,NA,TRBJ1-1,medium-sized,TRBV12-3/TRBV12-4
TGTGCCAGCAGAATCCTCAGTGAGGGCAATCAGCCCCAGCATTTT,CASRILSEGNQPQHF,NA,TRBJ1-5,NA,TRBV6-5
TGTGCCAGCAGCTCCGGGATCGTAAGAGATGCAGATACGCGGTATTTC,CASSSGIVRDADTRYF,NA,TRBJ2-3,NA,TRBV11-2
TGCGCCAGCAGCTTGGCTACCCTAGCGGACTCTTTCACTGGGAAGCTGTTTTTT,CASSLATLADSFTGKLFF,TRBD2,TRBJ2-2,few,TRBV5-1
TGTGCCAGCAGCTCAACTACTAGCCCGGGTTGGGATACGCAGTATTTT,CASSSTTSPGWDTQYF,NA,TRBJ2-3,NA,TRBV11-2
TGTACCAGCAGTGGCCGCATAGCGGGATATACCGGGGAGCTGTTTTTT,CTSSGRIAGYTGELFF,TRBD2,TRBJ2-2,NA,TRBV12-3/TRBV12-4
TGCGCCAGCAGCTTGGCATTTGGGAACGCCCCAGATACGCAGTATTTT,CASSLAFGNAPDTQYF,NA,TRBJ2-3,NA,TRBV5-1
TGTGCCAGTAGCTCAACCATGAGGGGGGGTTACAATGAGCAATTCTTC,CASSSTMRGGYNEQFF,NA,TRBJ2-1,NA,TRBV11-2
TGTGCCAACAGCCGAGAGGCGACAGGGATCACAGATACGCAGTATTTT,CANSREATGITDTQYF,TRBD1,TRBJ2-3,NA,TRBV4-2
TGTGCCAGCAGCTTTCCCGGGACAGGGGATAACATTCAGTACTTC,CASSFPGTGDNIQYF,TRBD1,TRBJ2-4,NA,TRBV11-1
TGTGCCAGCAGCCCCCGAACTAGCTCCTCTTACGAGCACTACTTC,CASSPRTSSSYEHYF,NA,TRBJ2-7,NA,TRBV11-2
TGCGCTAGCAGCTTGGCCGGGACAGGGGGCGGCTACAATGAGCACTTCTTC,CASSLAGTGGGYNEHFF,TRBD1,TRBJ2-1,NA,TRBV5-1
TGTGCCATCAGTGATAGGCCCCGCTCGCTGTACGAGCAGTACTTC,CAISDRPRSLYEQYF,NA,TRBJ2-7,NA,TRBV10-3
TGTGCCAGCAGCTTGTTCGCAGTTAATCAGCCCCAGCATTTT,CASSLFAVNQPQHF,NA,TRBJ1-5,many,TRBV5-5
TGTGCCAGCATAAGCATCGTGACCGGGGAGCTGTTTTTT,CASISIVTGELFF,NA,TRBJ2-2,NA,TRBV6-1
TGCAGCGTTATCCCCCGGGGCCCCACCTACGAGCAGTACTTC,CSVIPRGPTYEQYF,NA,TRBJ2-7,NA,TRBV29-1
TGTGCCACCCAGCGACCACGCTCTGGGGCCAACCTCCTGACTTTC,CATQRPRSGANLLTF,NA,TRBJ2-6,NA,TRBV11-2
TGTGCCAGTAGTTTGAGGTCAGAAGAGACCCAGTGCTTC,CASSLRSEETQCF,NA,TRBJ2-5,NA,TRBV12-3/TRBV12-4
TGCGTCAGCAGCTTGGGAGGATTCGTCACAGATACGCAGTATTTT,CVSSLGGFVTDTQYF,NA,TRBJ2-3,NA,TRBV5-1
TGTGCTAGCAGCTCTCCCGGGGCTAGCGGGACCAAAAACATTCAGTACTTC,CASSSPGASGTKNIQYF,TRBD2,TRBJ2-4,NA,TRBV11-1
TGTGACAGCAGCCCCACTCCCATGGGCGAGGCCTACGAGCGGTACTTC,CDSSPTPMGEAYERYF,NA,TRBJ2-7,NA,TRBV5-6
TGCAGTGCTCCCCGGGGGGGGAACACTGAAGCTTTCTTT,CSAPRGGNTEAFF,NA,TRBJ1-1,few,TRBV20-1
TGTGCCAATAGTCAAGATCAGAACCACCAGGCATCCTATAATTCACCCCTCCACTTT,CANSQDQNHQASYNSPLHF,NA,TRBJ1-6,NA,TRBV14
TGCAGCGTTGTACTAGCGGGAGGTTACACCGGGGAGCTGTTTTTT,CSVVLAGGYTGELFF,TRBD2,TRBJ2-2,many,TRBV29-1
TGTGCCAGCAGTGCGATTGGGGGAGCCGAACACGAGCAGTACTTC,CASSAIGGAEHEQYF,NA,TRBJ2-7,medium-sized,TRBV6-2/TRBV6-3
TGTGACAACAGCCAAACTAGTGCCTGGGATGAGCAGTTCTTC,CDNSQTSAWDEQFF,NA,TRBJ2-1,NA,TRBV14
TGTGCCAGCAGCCATACAGGGGGAAGAGGCAACTATGGCTACACCTTC,CASSHTGGRGNYGYTF,TRBD1,TRBJ1-2,many,TRBV7-9
TGTGCCAGCAGGGGGACAACCAGAGAATCAGACTATGGCTACACCTTC,CASRGTTRESDYGYTF,NA,TRBJ1-2,few,TRBV28
TGTGCCAGCACGCGGGGCACCACAATAAATCAGCCTCAGTATTTT,CASTRGTTINQPQYF,NA,TRBJ2-3,once,TRBV12-3/TRBV12-4
TGCAGCTTTCCGGTATACAATGAGTTGTTCTTC,CSFPVYNELFF,NA,TRBJ2-1,NA,TRBV29-1
TGTGCCAGCAGCTTAATTGGGCAGGAATTGAGAGAGACCCAGTACTTC,CASSLIGQELRETQYF,NA,TRBJ2-5,many,TRBV7-9
TGCAGCGTTGTTACACGACTAGCGGGAGGGCCTAGGAATGAGCAGTTCTTC,CSVVTRLAGGPRNEQFF,TRBD2,TRBJ2-1,NA,TRBV29-1
TGTGCCAGCAGCCAAAACTGGGGGGGGGAGACCCAGCACTTC,CASSQNWGGETQHF,TRBD2,TRBJ2-5,NA,TRBV4-3
TGTGCCAGCAGTTACGGGGCGTCTGGGGCCAACGTCCTGACTTTC,CASSYGASGANVLTF,NA,TRBJ2-6,many,TRBV6-1
TGTGTCAGCAGCTTGACAGGTGTCTTATATGGCTACACCTTC,CVSSLTGVLYGYTF,NA,TRBJ1-2,NA,TRBV11-1
TGTGTCAGCAGTTACTCGGATCGGGGGGTCACCTACGAGCAGTACTTC,CVSSYSDRGVTYEQYF,TRBD2,TRBJ2-7,NA,TRBV6-2/TRBV6-3
TGTGCCAGTAGTACCAGTAGGACAGAGCAGTACTTC,CASSTSRTEQYF,NA,TRBJ2-4,many,TRBV19
TGTGCCAGCAGCCGTGGTTGGACTAATGAAAAACTGTTTTTT,CASSRGWTNEKLFF,NA,TRBJ1-4,medium-sized,TRBV6-5
TGTACCAGCAGTTTCATCACGGCGGATACGCAGTATTTT,CTSSFITADTQYF,NA,TRBJ2-3,once,TRBV11-2
TGTGCCGGCAGCATAGGCAGGGGGGGCGAACAGTACTTC,CAGSIGRGGEQYF,NA,TRBJ2-7,NA,TRBV11-2
TGTGCCAACAGCCCCGTGGGGTTAGTCCCAGAGACCCAGTACTTC,CANSPVGLVPETQYF,NA,TRBJ2-5,NA,TRBV11-2
TGCAGCGTTGAAACGGACAGGGGGCGAGCAGAGACTCATTACTTC,CSVETDRGRAETHYF,TRBD1,TRBJ2-5,NA,TRBV29-1
TGTGCCAGCAGCTTATGCCTAGCAGGTGAGCAGTTCTTC,CASSLCLAGEQFF,NA,TRBJ2-1,NA,TRBV11-2
TGCAGCGTTTTGGAACCGTCCAATCAGTCCCAGCATTTT,CSVLEPSNQSQHF,NA,TRBJ1-5,NA,TRBV29-1
TGTGCCAGCAGCCGAGTCTACGGGCAGTACTTC,CASSRVYGQYF,NA,TRBJ2-7,NA,TRBV4-2